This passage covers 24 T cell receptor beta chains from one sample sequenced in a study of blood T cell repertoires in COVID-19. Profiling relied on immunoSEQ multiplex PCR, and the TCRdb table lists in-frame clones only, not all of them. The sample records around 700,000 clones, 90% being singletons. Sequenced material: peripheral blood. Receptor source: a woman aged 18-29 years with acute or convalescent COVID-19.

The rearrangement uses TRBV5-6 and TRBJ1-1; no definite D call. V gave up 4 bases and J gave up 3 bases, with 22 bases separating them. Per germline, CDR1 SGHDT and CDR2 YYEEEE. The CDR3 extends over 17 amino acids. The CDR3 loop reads CASSIGTGWIGDTEAFF. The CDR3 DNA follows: TGTGCCAGCAGCATAGGAACGGGGTGGATTGGGGACACTGAAGCTTTCTTT.

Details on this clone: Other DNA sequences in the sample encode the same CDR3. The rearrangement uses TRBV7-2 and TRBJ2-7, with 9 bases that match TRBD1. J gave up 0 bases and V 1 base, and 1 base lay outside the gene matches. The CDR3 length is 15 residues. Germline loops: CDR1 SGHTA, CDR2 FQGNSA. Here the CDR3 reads CASSLDRGPSYEQYF. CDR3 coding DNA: TGTGCCAGCAGCTTAGACAGGGGGCCCTCCTACGAGCAGTACTTC.

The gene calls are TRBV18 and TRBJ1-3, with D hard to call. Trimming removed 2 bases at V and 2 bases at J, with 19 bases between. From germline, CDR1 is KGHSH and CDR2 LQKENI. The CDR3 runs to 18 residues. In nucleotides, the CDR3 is TGTGCCAGCTCACCAGGCCTCCTGGGAGGAACAACTGGAAACACCATATATTTT. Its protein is CASSPGLLGGTTGNTIYF. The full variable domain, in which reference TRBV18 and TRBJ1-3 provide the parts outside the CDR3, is NAGVMQNPRHLVRRRGQEARLRCSPMKGHSHVYWYRQLPEEGLKFMVYLQKENIIDESGMPKERFSAEFPKEGPSILRIQQVVRGDSAAYFCASSPGLLGGTTGNTIYFGEGSWLTVV.

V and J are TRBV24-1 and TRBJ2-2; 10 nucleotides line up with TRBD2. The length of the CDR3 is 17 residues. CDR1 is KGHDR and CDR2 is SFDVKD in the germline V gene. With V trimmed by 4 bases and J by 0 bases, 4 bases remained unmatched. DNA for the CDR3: TGTGCCACCAGTGACCCTAGCGGGGGACCGAACACCGGGGAGCTGTTTTTT. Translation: CATSDPSGGPNTGELFF.

As DNA, the CDR3 is TGTGCCAGCAAAAAACAGGGGGCTAACTATGGCTACACCTTC. Residues: CASKKQGANYGYTF. The chain has TRBV2 and TRBJ1-2; 8 bases match TRBD1. V trimming: 7 bases; J trimming: 0 bases; junction bases outside the gene matches: 4. This CDR3 spans 14 amino acids. The germline V gene has CDR1 SNHLY and CDR2 FYNNEI.

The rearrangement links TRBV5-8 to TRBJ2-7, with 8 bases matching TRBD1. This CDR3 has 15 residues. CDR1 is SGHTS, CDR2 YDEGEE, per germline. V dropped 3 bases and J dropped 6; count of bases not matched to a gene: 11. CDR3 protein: CASSWARDRRGEQYF. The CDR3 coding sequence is TGTGCCAGCAGCTGGGCCCGGGACAGGAGGGGCGAGCAGTACTTC.

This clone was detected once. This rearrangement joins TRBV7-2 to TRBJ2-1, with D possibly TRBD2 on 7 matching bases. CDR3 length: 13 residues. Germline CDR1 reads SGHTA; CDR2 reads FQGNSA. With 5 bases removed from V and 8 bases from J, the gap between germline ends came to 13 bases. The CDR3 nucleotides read TGTGCCAGCAGCCTTAGGGGGGGGTATGAGCAGTTCTTC. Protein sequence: CASSLRGGYEQFF.

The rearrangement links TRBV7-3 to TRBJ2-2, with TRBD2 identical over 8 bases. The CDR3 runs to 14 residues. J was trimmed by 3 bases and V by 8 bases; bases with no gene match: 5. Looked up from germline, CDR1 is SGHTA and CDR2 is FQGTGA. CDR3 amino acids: CASSGGVDTGELFF. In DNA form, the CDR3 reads TGTGCCAGCTCCGGGGGGGTGGACACCGGGGAGCTGTTTTTT.

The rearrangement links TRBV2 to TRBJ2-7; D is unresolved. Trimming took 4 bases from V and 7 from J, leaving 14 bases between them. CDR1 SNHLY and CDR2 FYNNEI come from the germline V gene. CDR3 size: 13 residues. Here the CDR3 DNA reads TGTGCCAGCAGTGTGATCGGTCCCGGGGAGCAGTACTTC. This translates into CASSVIGPGEQYF.

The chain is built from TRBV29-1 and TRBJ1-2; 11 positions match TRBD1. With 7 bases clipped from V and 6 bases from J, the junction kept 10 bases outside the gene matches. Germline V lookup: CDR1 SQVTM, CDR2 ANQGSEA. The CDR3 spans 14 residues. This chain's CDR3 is CSATRGTGGDGYTF. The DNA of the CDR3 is TGCAGCGCAACGAGGGGGACAGGGGGAGATGGCTACACCTTC.

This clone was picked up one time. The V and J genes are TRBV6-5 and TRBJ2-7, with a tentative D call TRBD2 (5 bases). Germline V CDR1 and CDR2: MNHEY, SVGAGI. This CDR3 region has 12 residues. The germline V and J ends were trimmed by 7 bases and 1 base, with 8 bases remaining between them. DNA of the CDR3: TGTGCCAGCATTCGGGGATCCTACGAGCAGTACTTC. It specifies CASIRGSYEQYF.

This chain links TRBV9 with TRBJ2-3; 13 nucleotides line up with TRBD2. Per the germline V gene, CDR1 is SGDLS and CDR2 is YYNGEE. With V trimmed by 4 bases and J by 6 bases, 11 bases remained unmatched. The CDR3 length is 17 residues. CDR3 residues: CASSPGLAGAGSDTQYF. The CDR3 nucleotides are TGTGCCAGCAGCCCCGGACTAGCGGGGGCCGGTAGCGATACGCAGTATTTT.

CDR3 nucleotide sequence: TGTGCCAGCAGCTCCGGGGGAGACACTGAAGCTTTCTTT. Translated: CASSSGGDTEAFF. The chain combines TRBV11-3 with TRBJ1-1; D might be TRBD1 (5 bases). The CDR3 covers 13 residues. V was cut by 4 bases and J by 3 bases, with 9 bases left in between. Per germline, CDR1 SGHNT and CDR2 YENEEA.

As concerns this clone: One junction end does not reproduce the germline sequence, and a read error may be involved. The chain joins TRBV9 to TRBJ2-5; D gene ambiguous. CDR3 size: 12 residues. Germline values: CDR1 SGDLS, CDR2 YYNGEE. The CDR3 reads CASSPTTGPVHF. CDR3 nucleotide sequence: TGTGCCAGCAGCCCCACCACGGGTCCCGTACACTTC.

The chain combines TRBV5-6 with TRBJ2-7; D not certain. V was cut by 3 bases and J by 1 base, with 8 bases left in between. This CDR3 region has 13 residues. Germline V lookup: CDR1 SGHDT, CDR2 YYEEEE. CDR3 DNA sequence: TGTGCCAGCAGCTCGGTGTCTTCCTACGAGCAGTACTTC. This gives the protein CASSSVSSYEQYF.

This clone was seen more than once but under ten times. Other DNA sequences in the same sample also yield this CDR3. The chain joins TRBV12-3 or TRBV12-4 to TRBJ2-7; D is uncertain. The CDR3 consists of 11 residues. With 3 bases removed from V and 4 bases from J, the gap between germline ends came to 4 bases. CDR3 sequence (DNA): TGTGCCAGCAGTTTCGGGTACGAGCAGTACTTC. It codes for CASSFGYEQYF.

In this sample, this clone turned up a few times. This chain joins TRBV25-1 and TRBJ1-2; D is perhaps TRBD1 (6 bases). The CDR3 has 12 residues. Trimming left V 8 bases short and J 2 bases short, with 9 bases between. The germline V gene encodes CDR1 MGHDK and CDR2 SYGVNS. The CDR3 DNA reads TGTGCCAGCCAAACAGGGAACTATGGCTACACCTTC. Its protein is CASQTGNYGYTF.

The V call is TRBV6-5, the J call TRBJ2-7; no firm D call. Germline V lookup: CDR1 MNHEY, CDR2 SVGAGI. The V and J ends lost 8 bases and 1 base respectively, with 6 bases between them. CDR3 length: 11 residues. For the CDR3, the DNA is TGTGCCAGCGGGCAGTCCTACGAGCAGTACTTC. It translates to CASGQSYEQYF.

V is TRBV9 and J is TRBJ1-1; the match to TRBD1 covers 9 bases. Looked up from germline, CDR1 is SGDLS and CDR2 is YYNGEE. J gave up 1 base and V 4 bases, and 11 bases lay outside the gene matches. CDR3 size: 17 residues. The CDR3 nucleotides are TGTGCCAGCAGCCCCCGGGACAGGGATATAGGGAACACTGAAGCTTTCTTT. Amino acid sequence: CASSPRDRDIGNTEAFF. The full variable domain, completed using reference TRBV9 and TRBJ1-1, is DSGVTQTPKHLITATGQRVTLRCSPRSGDLSVYWYQQSLDQGLQFLIQYYNGEERAKGNILERFSAQQFPDLHSELNLSSLELGDSALYFCASSPRDRDIGNTEAFFGQGTRLTVV.

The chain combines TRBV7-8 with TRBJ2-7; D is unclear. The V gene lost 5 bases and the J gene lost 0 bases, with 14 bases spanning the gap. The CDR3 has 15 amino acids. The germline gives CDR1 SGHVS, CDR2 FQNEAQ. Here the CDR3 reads CASSPSSRSSYEQYF. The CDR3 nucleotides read TGTGCCAGCAGCCCGTCATCCAGGTCCTCCTACGAGCAGTACTTC.

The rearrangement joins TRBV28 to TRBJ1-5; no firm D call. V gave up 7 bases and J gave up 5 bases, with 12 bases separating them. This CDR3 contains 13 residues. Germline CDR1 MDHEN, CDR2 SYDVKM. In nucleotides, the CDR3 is TGTGCCAGCACCCCCTTAGGAGATCAGCCCCAGCATTTT. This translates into CASTPLGDQPQHF. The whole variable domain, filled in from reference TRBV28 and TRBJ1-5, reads DVKVTQSSRYLVKRTGEKVFLECVQDMDHENMFWYRQDPGLGLRLIYFSYDVKMKEKGDIPEGYSVSREKKERFSLILESASTNQTSMYLCASTPLGDQPQHFGDGTRLSIL.

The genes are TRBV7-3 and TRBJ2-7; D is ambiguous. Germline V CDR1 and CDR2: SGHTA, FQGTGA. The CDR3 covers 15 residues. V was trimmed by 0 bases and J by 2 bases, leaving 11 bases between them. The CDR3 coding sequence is TGTGCCAGCAGCTTAACCGGGTATCCAGCCTACGAGCAGTACTTC. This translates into CASSLTGYPAYEQYF.

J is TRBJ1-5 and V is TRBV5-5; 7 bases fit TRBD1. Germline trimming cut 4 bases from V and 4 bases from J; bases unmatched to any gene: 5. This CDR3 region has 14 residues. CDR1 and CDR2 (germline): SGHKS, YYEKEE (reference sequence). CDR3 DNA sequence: TGTGCCAGCAGCCAAGGGACAGCTAATCAGCCCCAGCATTTT. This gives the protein CASSQGTANQPQHF. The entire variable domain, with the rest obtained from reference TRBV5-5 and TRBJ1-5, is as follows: DAGVTQSPTHLIKTRGQQVTLRCSPISGHKSVSWYQQVLGQGPQFIFQYYEKEERGRGNFPDRFSARQFPNYSSELNVNALLLGDSALYLCASSQGTANQPQHFGDGTRLSIL.

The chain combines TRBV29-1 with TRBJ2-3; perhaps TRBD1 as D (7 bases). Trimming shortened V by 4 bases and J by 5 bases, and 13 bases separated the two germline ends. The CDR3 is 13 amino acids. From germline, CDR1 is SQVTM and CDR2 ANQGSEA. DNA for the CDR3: TGCAGCGTTGCCTTCCAGGGGGGAGATACGCAGTATTTT. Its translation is CSVAFQGGDTQYF.